One and the same sample provided the 5 T cell receptor beta chains below, sequenced in a study of cytomegalovirus exposure and HLA in healthy donors. The primer mix had 60 Vbeta and 13 Jbeta primers. Sequenced by immunoSEQ multiplex PCR; TCRdb stores in-frame clones only, minus some. The sample lists some 160,000 clones; roughly 84% were seen once. Sequencing was carried out using PBMCs. The receptors shown here come from a man aged 18 to 29 in good health and CMV-seronegative.

The chain uses TRBV28 and TRBJ2-7; TRBD1 might be the D (5 bases). CDR1 is MDHEN and CDR2 is SYDVKM in the germline V gene. Between the trimmed V and J ends, which lost 2 bases and 11 bases, there was a span of 13 bases. The CDR3 runs to 12 residues. CDR3 in amino acids: CASSLGQPGKYF. For the CDR3, the DNA is TGTGCCAGCAGTTTAGGGCAGCCAGGGAAGTACTTC.

J is TRBJ1-5 and V is TRBV28; 11 bases line up with TRBD1. Germline-derived CDR1 and CDR2 are MDHEN and SYDVKM. The CDR3 totals 17 residues. Losses at the gene ends were 1 base for V and 6 bases for J; bases not matched to a gene: 8. The CDR3 protein is CASSLFRTGGFCQPQHF. The CDR3 nucleotides read TGTGCCAGCAGTTTATTTAGGACAGGGGGCTTTTGTCAGCCCCAGCATTTT.

The chain uses TRBV6-6 and TRBJ1-4; 7 bases are shared with TRBD1. Per the germline V gene, CDR1 is MNHNY and CDR2 is SVGAGI (reference sequence). There are 15 residues in the CDR3. V lost 10 bases and J lost 0; bases outside the gene matches: 8. The CDR3: CATRRGQPTNEKLFF. The CDR3 coding sequence is TGTGCCACCAGACGGGGACAGCCAACTAATGAAAAACTGTTTTTT.

This chain joins TRBV9 and TRBJ2-7; D possibly corresponds to TRBD2 (6 bases). Germline V lookup: CDR1 SGDLS, CDR2 YYNGEE. This CDR3 contains 16 residues. Trimming stripped 2 bases from V and 3 bases from J, with 18 bases between. The CDR3 nucleotides are TGTGCCAGCAGCGTCTCCCCTTTGGCGGGACTCTACGAGCAGTACTTC. Its protein product is CASSVSPLAGLYEQYF.

The chain recombines TRBV9 with TRBJ2-7; weak D call: TRBD1 (8 bases). Germline V CDR1 and CDR2: SGDLS, YYNGEE. The ends were cut back, 4 bases at V and 3 bases at J, with 17 bases in the middle. This CDR3 contains 15 residues. CDR3 sequence reads: CASSQGASGFYEQYF. In nucleotides, the CDR3 is TGTGCCAGCAGCCAGGGGGCTAGCGGTTTCTACGAGCAGTACTTC.